The T cell receptor beta chain described here comes from a study of T cell responses to AZD1222 COVID-19 vaccine. Whole-study results and caveats: Clonal diversity was possibly underestimated; the donors were predominantly white British and more often female. Distributed over spike, vaccine-associated CD4 TCRs predominated at 160-218 and 743-854. Variant regions that are unmutated are reportedly the target of nearly half of spike-specific TCRs.

Method: immunoSEQ multiplex PCR; TCRdb's copy keeps in-frame clones and lacks some. Among 120,000 or so clones listed, over 80% were seen once. Germline values: CDR1 LNHDA, CDR2 SQIVND (reference sequence). Trimming pared 1 base from V and 2 bases from J, leaving 9 bases between. The CDR3 is 15 residues long. Comments on this clone: Its antigen is still unknown.

The chain joins TRBV19 to TRBJ1-5; D is uncertain. The TCR was taken from an adult who received the AZD1222 COVID-19 vaccine. Sequencing used peripheral blood, obtained 28 days after the second AZD1222 dose. CDR3 sequence: CASSIGGRGNQPQHF. The CDR3 DNA sequence: TGTGCCAGTAGTATAGGGGGTCGGGGCAATCAGCCCCAGCATTTT.